The clone carrying this TCR beta chain occurred a few times. Its matching antigen is unknown. The sample is drawn from a study of T-cell memory formation after mild COVID-19. Study context: Most TCR clusters belonged to a single donor.

General study results and limits: Some clones that responded were present in memory (sampled pre-infection), which suggests cross-reactive memory joined.

Amplification by 5'RACE using constant-segment primers produced TCR alpha and TCR beta cDNA libraries that carried sample barcodes and UMIs. TCRdb recomputed calls from the 5' RACE reads with MiXCR, one row per CDR3 protein. This table holds 90,000 to 120,000 distinct CDR3 sequences, under 15% found once. Material: PBMCs or a T cell subset sorted from them (not recorded which). The source of this sequence is a man younger than 35 who had mild COVID-19 (a few samples of this study predate the infection). Cell type and time point are not known.

The CDR3 region is CASSRLAGGLQETQYF. CDR3 nucleotide sequence: TGTGCCAGCAGCAGACTAGCGGGGGGCCTACAAGAGACCCAGTACTTC. The chain recombines TRBV6-5 with TRBJ2-5; 13 nucleotides agree with TRBD2. CDR3 size: 16 residues. Per the germline V gene, CDR1 is MNHEY and CDR2 is SVGAGI. Trimming at V came to 6 bases and at J to 2 bases, leaving 6 bases not matched to a gene.